This T cell receptor beta chain was recovered during a study of radiation and T cells in renal cell carcinoma. Data came from immunoSEQ multiplex PCR; TCRdb stores just in-frame clones and leaves some out. The sample comprises about 21,000 clones, over 70% of which are singletons, and approximately 40% rests with the top ten. The CDR3 has 18 amino acids. The V segment lost 0 bases and the J segment 5 bases; nucleotides outside the gene matches: 13. The germline V gene encodes CDR1 SGHRS and CDR2 YFSETQ. Documented time point: baseline pretreatment blood. Treatment noted: 15 Gy SBRT to primary tumor, nephrectomy 4 weeks later. This clone was observed once.

The TCR sequence derives from a man in his sixties with renal cell carcinoma. Sample: blood, taken from a patient whose treatment included radiotherapy and nephrectomy. This sequence joins TRBV5-1 and TRBJ2-5; 10 nucleotides line up with TRBD1. The CDR3 DNA is TGCGCCAGCAGCTTGGCGAGCGCAGGGACAGGGGAAAGGGAGACCCAGTACTTC. Its protein is CASSLASAGTGERETQYF.